This T cell receptor beta chain was recovered during a study of blood T cell repertoires in COVID-19. Overall study context: Whether acute or convalescent, the COVID-19 samples came from the United States, Italy and Spain. The analysed material was cDNA or gDNA that came from T cells, B-cell-depleted T cells, or PBMCs.

Per the authors' pipeline: Estimation of nucleated cell counts was performed using reference gene primer amplification. Assay: immunoSEQ multiplex PCR; the TCRdb copy retains only in-frame clones and omits some. From that table come the V and J calls and clone size; the DNA was used to work out D and trimming. The repertoire has 98,000 or so clones, 71% of them found once; the top ten carry roughly 2%. The specimen was peripheral blood. The origin of this receptor is a middle-aged woman with acute or convalescent COVID-19.

The CDR3 loop reads CASSSFEQANTEAFF. The CDR3 nucleotides are TGTGCCAGCAGTTCCTTTGAACAGGCAAACACTGAAGCTTTCTTT. This chain links TRBV28 with TRBJ1-1; a weak D match, TRBD1 (5 bases). CDR1 is MDHEN and CDR2 is SYDVKM in the germline V gene. With 4 bases removed from V and 2 bases from J, the gap between germline ends came to 14 bases. This CDR3 has 15 residues.